The 31 T cell receptor beta chains in this list originate from one sample, sequenced in a study of T cell repertoires in cytomegalovirus infection. TCRdb re-called the reads with MiXCR, one entry per CDR3 protein. In the table there are hundreds of thousands of distinct CDR3 sequences, 40% to 50% of which are singletons. For these TCRs, the target antigens are not known. Sequenced here: cultured PBMCs, sampled from culture after CMV antigen stimulation. These receptors originate from a human donor in good health (CMV status not recorded). Some clones in this sample may be carry-over from other donors' samples.

The V call is TRBV18, the J call TRBJ2-7, with D unresolved. CDR3 size: 13 residues. Germline V gene data show CDR1 as KGHSH and CDR2 as LQKENI. V shed 6 bases and J shed 7 bases, with 16 bases lying between them. This CDR3 is CASSPSPTGEQYF. The DNA for the CDR3 is TGTGCCAGCTCCCCCAGCCCGACCGGAGAGCAGTACTTC.

V usage is TRBV6-1 and J usage is TRBJ2-3; D remains unclear. This CDR3 is 13 amino acids long. Germline V gene sequence: CDR1 MNHNS, CDR2 SASEGT. The V gene lost 1 base and the J gene lost 7 bases, with 9 bases spanning the gap. CDR3 sequence (DNA): TGTGCCAGCAGTGAAGAAATTGGTCATACGCAGTATTTT. As protein: CASSEEIGHTQYF.

A few counts support this clonotype. The rearrangement links TRBV10-3 to TRBJ1-5, with 10 bases lining up with TRBD1. CDR1 and CDR2 from the germline V gene are ENHRY and SYGVKD. The CDR3 loop spans 13 amino acids. The V and J ends lost 6 bases and 7 bases, in that order; junction bases with no gene match: 3. The CDR3 is CAISGTGDQPQHF. The CDR3 bases are TGTGCCATCAGCGGGACAGGGGACCAGCCCCAGCATTTT.

This clonotype was observed a few times. The rearrangement joins TRBV7-6 to TRBJ2-2, with 8 bases aligning to TRBD2. From germline, CDR1 is SGHVS and CDR2 FNYEAQ. The CDR3 is 16 amino acids. The J segment lost 4 bases and the V segment lost 0 bases, leaving 4 bases of the junction unmatched. The chain's CDR3 is CASSLAWLAGTGELFF. The CDR3 DNA reads TGTGCCAGCAGCTTAGCGTGGCTAGCGGGCACCGGGGAGCTGTTTTTT.

Many counts were recorded for this clonotype. In DNA, the CDR3 is TGTGCCAGCAGCTTTAGTCCCCGGGAGACCCAGTACTTC. It specifies CASSFSPRETQYF. The chain uses TRBV7-2 and TRBJ2-5, with D hard to call. CDR1 and CDR2 from the germline V gene are SGHTA and FQGNSA. The CDR3 sequence is 13 residues long. With 3 bases removed from V and 5 bases from J, the gap between germline ends came to 10 bases.

The gene calls are TRBV12-3 or TRBV12-4 and TRBJ1-2; D call uncertain. The V gene lost 6 bases and the J gene lost 7 bases, with 18 bases spanning the gap. The CDR3 is 14 amino acids. As DNA, the CDR3 is TGTGCCAGCAGCCCCGGCGGGGTTAGTCCTGGCTACACCTTC. The encoded protein is CASSPGGVSPGYTF.

V is TRBV5-6 and J is TRBJ1-2, with D perhaps matching TRBD1 (6 bases). CDR1 and CDR2 from the germline V gene are SGHDT and YYEEEE. The V end was cut by 3 bases, the J end by 5 bases, with 8 bases between. The CDR3 covers 12 residues. The CDR3 DNA reads as TGTGCCAGCAGCTCCGGACAGTATGGCTACACCTTC. The encoded protein is CASSSGQYGYTF. Full variable domain (outside the CDR3, taken from reference TRBV5-6 and TRBJ1-2): DAGVTQSPTHLIKTRGQQVTLRCSPKSGHDTVSWYQQALGQGPQFIFQYYEEEERQRGNFPDRFSGHQFPNYSSELNVNALLLGDSALYLCASSSGQYGYTFGSGTRLTVV.

J is TRBJ2-1 and V is TRBV2; possibly TRBD1 for D (6 bases). V was clipped by 11 bases and J by 4 bases, with 18 bases between them. The CDR3 totals 14 residues. Per germline, CDR1 SNHLY and CDR2 FYNNEI. CDR3 amino acids: CAGSYRVGYNEQFF. The CDR3 DNA reads as TGTGCCGGGTCTTACAGGGTGGGATACAATGAGCAGTTCTTC.

Only a few counts were recorded for this clonotype. This rearrangement joins TRBV7-2 to TRBJ2-7; the match to TRBD2 covers 7 bases. This CDR3 region has 15 residues. The germline CDR1 and CDR2 sequences are SGHTA and FQGNSA. J was trimmed by 7 bases and V by 5 bases; bases with no gene match: 14. As DNA, the CDR3 is TGTGCCAGCAGCCGTATACAAGGGACTACGAGTGAGCAGTACTTC. Translated: CASSRIQGTTSEQYF.

This clonotype was seen ten or more times. This rearrangement joins TRBV7-2 to TRBJ2-2, with TRBD2 matching over 11 bases. V lost 6 bases, J lost 5 bases, and 5 bases stayed unmatched. The length of the CDR3 is 15 residues. The germline V gene has CDR1 SGHTA and CDR2 FQGNSA. The CDR3 sequence: CASRGTSGGTGELFF. In nucleotides, the CDR3 is TGTGCCAGCAGAGGGACTAGCGGAGGGACCGGGGAGCTGTTTTTT. The entire variable domain, with the rest obtained from reference TRBV7-2 and TRBJ2-2, is as follows: GAGVSQSPSNKVTEKGKDVELRCDPISGHTALYWYRQSLGQGLEFLIYFQGNSAPDKSGLPSDRFSAERTGGSVSTLTIQRTQQEDSAVYLCASRGTSGGTGELFFGEGSRLTVL.

This chain joins TRBV6-6 and TRBJ2-7; perhaps D is TRBD1 or TRBD2 (5 bases each). V was pared by 5 bases and J by 2 bases, with 19 bases between. The CDR3 extends over 16 amino acids. Germline CDR1 reads MNHNY; CDR2 reads SVGAGI (reference sequence). CDR3 protein: CASSEYPGPKPYEQYF. CDR3 sequence (DNA): TGTGCCAGCAGTGAGTACCCGGGACCGAAGCCCTACGAGCAGTACTTC.

This sequence joins TRBV10-3 and TRBJ1-2; 10 bases align to TRBD1. The germline gives CDR1 ENHRY, CDR2 SYGVKD. V shed 10 bases, J shed 8 bases, and the junction held 10 bases outside the gene matches. This CDR3 region has 13 residues. CDR3 sequence: CATRTGGSEGYTF. DNA for the CDR3: TGTGCCACGCGGACAGGGGGTTCGGAAGGCTACACCTTC.

V gene TRBV19 combines with J gene TRBJ2-5, with 8 bases lining up with TRBD1. V lost 6 bases and J lost 2; bases outside the gene matches: 5. CDR3 length: 14 residues. The germline CDR1 and CDR2 sequences are LNHDA and SQIVND (reference sequence). The CDR3 nucleotides read TGTGCCAGTAGATCGACAGGGGTACAAGAGACCCAGTACTTC. It is translated as CASRSTGVQETQYF.

This clonotype was counted between two and nine times. This chain links TRBV5-3 with TRBJ1-2; 9 bases match TRBD1. TRBV5-3 is assigned to the ORF class and has an uncertain function. With 4 bases clipped from V and 4 bases from J, the junction kept 14 bases outside the gene matches. This CDR3 is built from 17 residues. The CDR3 loop is CARSEQPRDRVPYGYTF. The CDR3, as DNA: TGTGCCAGAAGCGAGCAACCCCGGGACAGGGTTCCCTATGGCTACACCTTC.

The chain couples TRBV20-1 to TRBJ2-7, with D perhaps matching TRBD2 (6 bases). Trimming stripped 0 bases from V and 3 bases from J, with 9 bases between. The germline gives CDR1 DFQATT, CDR2 SNEGSKA (reference sequence). This CDR3 has 13 residues. This CDR3 is CSARDRGFYEQYF. As DNA, the CDR3 is TGCAGTGCTAGAGATCGGGGGTTCTACGAGCAGTACTTC.

The CDR3 here is CASSPDRPDTQYF. CDR3 DNA: TGTGCCAGCAGCCCTGACCGCCCCGATACGCAGTATTTT. This rearrangement joins TRBV6-2 or TRBV6-3 to TRBJ2-3; D uncertain. The CDR3 loop spans 13 amino acids. V dropped 6 bases and J dropped 6 bases, with 13 bases sitting between them. The V gene's germline CDR1 is MNHEY and CDR2 SVGEGT.

This clonotype showed up many times. CDR3 amino acids: CASSFKGSSPRDTQYF. CDR3 sequence (DNA): TGTGCCAGCAGCTTCAAGGGCAGCTCCCCCCGGGATACGCAGTATTTT. V and J are TRBV7-2 and TRBJ2-3; D unclear. Germline V gives CDR1 SGHTA, CDR2 FQGNSA. The V and J ends lost 3 bases and 6 bases respectively, with 19 bases between them. The CDR3 is 16 residues long.

V usage is TRBV7-2 and J usage is TRBJ1-2; D is ambiguous. V was pared by 4 bases and J by 2 bases, with 8 bases between. There are 13 residues in the CDR3. CDR1 is SGHTA and CDR2 is FQGNSA in the germline V gene. DNA for the CDR3: TGTGCCAGCAGCTCGGGATACAACTATGGCTACACCTTC. It specifies CASSSGYNYGYTF.

The chain combines TRBV2 with TRBJ1-1, with unresolved D. Germline lookup yields CDR1 SNHLY and CDR2 FYNNEI. The CDR3 spans 13 residues. Trimming pared 8 bases from V and 1 base from J, leaving 11 bases between. This CDR3 is CASDREGNTEAFF. The CDR3 nucleotides are TGTGCCAGCGATAGGGAGGGGAACACTGAAGCTTTCTTT.

The chain couples TRBV11-2 to TRBJ1-2; 10 bases match TRBD1. Germline CDR1 SGHAT, CDR2 FQNNGV. V lost 5 bases to trimming and J lost 8 bases; unmatched junction nucleotides: 5. This CDR3 is built from 13 residues. Written as DNA, the CDR3 is TGTGCCAGCAGCCCGGGACAGGGGAACGGCTACACCTTC. Translated, it gives CASSPGQGNGYTF. Together with reference TRBV11-2 and TRBJ1-2, the CDR3 gives the full variable domain: EAGVAQSPRYKIIEKRQSVAFWCNPISGHATLYWYQQILGQGPKLLIQFQNNGVVDDSQLPKDRFSAERLKGVDSTLKIQPAKLEDSAVYLCASSPGQGNGYTFGSGTRLTVV.

This clonotype was counted only a few times. The chain employs TRBV7-2 and TRBJ2-1; 8 bases fit TRBD1. The CDR3 totals 14 residues. With V trimmed by 3 bases and J by 8 bases, 6 bases remained unmatched. Germline V gene lookup returns CDR1 SGHTA and CDR2 FQGNSA. CDR3 loop: CASSLQDRGDEQFF. As DNA, the CDR3 is TGTGCCAGCAGCTTGCAAGACAGGGGCGATGAGCAGTTCTTC.

The V and J genes are TRBV6-8 and TRBJ2-6, with D hard to call. Trimming removed 0 bases at V and 2 bases at J, with 8 bases between. Germline CDR1 is MNHGY and CDR2 is SAAAGT. The CDR3 loop spans 16 amino acids. Here the CDR3 reads CASSYSGGAGANVLTF. CDR3 sequence (DNA): TGTGCCAGCAGTTACTCTGGCGGTGCTGGGGCCAACGTCCTGACTTTC.

This clonotype occurred a few times. The rearrangement uses TRBV20-1 and TRBJ1-6; D gene uncertain. Germline V gives CDR1 DFQATT, CDR2 SNEGSKA (reference sequence). This CDR3 has 16 amino acids. Deletions cut 1 base from V and 7 bases from J, with 17 bases between. CDR3 DNA sequence: TGCAGTGCTAGAGCATTCCCTGGCAGAAACAATTCACCCCTCCACTTT. Encoded protein: CSARAFPGRNNSPLHF.

This rearrangement joins TRBV20-1 to TRBJ2-7, with D possibly being TRBD1 (6 bases). Germline V gene lookup returns CDR1 DFQATT and CDR2 SNEGSKA (reference sequence). The V and J ends lost 6 bases and 1 base respectively, with 22 bases between them. The CDR3 extends over 16 amino acids. The CDR3 here is CSARTPGQSLSYEQYF. The CDR3 nucleotides are TGCAGTGCCCGAACTCCCGGACAGTCGCTGTCCTACGAGCAGTACTTC.

This chain links TRBV20-1 with TRBJ2-5; TRBD1 is a possible D gene (6 bases). Per germline, CDR1 DFQATT and CDR2 SNEGSKA (reference sequence). Trimming removed 3 bases from V and 0 bases from J, with 17 bases in between. There are 16 residues in the CDR3. The CDR3 region is CSASTPGHQYQETQYF. DNA of the CDR3: TGCAGTGCTAGCACCCCGGGACACCAGTACCAAGAGACCCAGTACTTC.

This chain links TRBV6-1 with TRBJ2-7; a possible D gene is TRBD2 (5 bases). The V end was cut by 6 bases, the J end by 3 bases, with 9 bases between. The germline V gene has CDR1 MNHNS and CDR2 SASEGT. This CDR3 has 12 residues. CDR3 protein: CASRAGVYEQYF. In DNA, the CDR3 is TGTGCCAGCAGGGCCGGGGTCTACGAGCAGTACTTC.

The table lists this clonotype with a few counts. CDR3 in DNA: TGTGCCAGCAGCTTAGTTGGCGGACAGGGGGTTACGCAGTATTTT. This sequence encodes CASSLVGGQGVTQYF. The chain couples TRBV7-7 to TRBJ2-3; 10 bases are a match to TRBD1. The trim removed 1 base at V and 8 bases at J, leaving 6 bases unmatched. This CDR3 is built from 15 residues. The germline V gene has CDR1 SSHAT and CDR2 FNYEAQ (reference sequence).

The chain joins TRBV19 to TRBJ2-7; tentatively, D is TRBD1 (5 bases). Germline assignment: CDR1 LNHDA and CDR2 SQIVND (reference sequence). V gave up 3 bases and J gave up 1 base, with 13 bases separating them. The CDR3 has 15 residues. The CDR3 reads CASSIAWGSSYEQYF. The CDR3 DNA is TGTGCCAGTAGTATTGCCTGGGGCAGTTCCTACGAGCAGTACTTC.

The genes are TRBV7-2 and TRBJ2-3, with D possibly TRBD1 on 5 matching bases. V lost 1 base, J lost 4 bases, and 9 bases lay in between. The CDR3 has 14 amino acids. Germline V CDR1 and CDR2: SGHTA, FQGNSA. The CDR3 coding sequence is TGTGCCAGCAGCTTAGATGGGGCCTCAGATACGCAGTATTTT. It is translated as CASSLDGASDTQYF.

This clonotype was recorded many times. The V call is TRBV7-2, the J call TRBJ1-1; D gene unclear. V was trimmed by 5 bases and J by 2 bases, leaving 15 bases between them. CDR3 length equals 15 residues. CDR1 is SGHTA, CDR2 FQGNSA, per germline. The CDR3 sequence is CASSRGPMGNTEAFF. The CDR3 DNA sequence: TGTGCCAGCAGCCGCGGGCCCATGGGTAACACTGAAGCTTTCTTT.

This clonotype was detected ten times or more. The chain is built from TRBV7-2 and TRBJ2-7; 7 nucleotides match TRBD2. Germline V gene sequence: CDR1 SGHTA, CDR2 FQGNSA. The V gene end was trimmed by 5 bases and the J gene end by 0 bases; junction bases not matched to a gene: 4. The CDR3 covers 14 residues. The CDR3 sequence: CASSPSGTSYEQYF. CDR3 nucleotide sequence: TGTGCCAGCAGCCCTAGCGGAACCTCCTACGAGCAGTACTTC.